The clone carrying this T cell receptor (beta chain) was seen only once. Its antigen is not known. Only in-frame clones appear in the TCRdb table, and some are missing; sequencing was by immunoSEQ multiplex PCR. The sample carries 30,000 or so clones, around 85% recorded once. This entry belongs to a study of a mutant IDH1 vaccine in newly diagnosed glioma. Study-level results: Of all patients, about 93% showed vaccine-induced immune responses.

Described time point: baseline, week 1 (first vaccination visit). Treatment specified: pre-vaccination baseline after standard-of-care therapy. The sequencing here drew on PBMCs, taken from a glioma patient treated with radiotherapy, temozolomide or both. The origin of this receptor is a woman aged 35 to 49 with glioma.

CDR3 amino acids: CASSQDRVYGYTF. Written as DNA, the CDR3 is TGTGCCAGCAGTCAGGACAGGGTCTATGGCTACACCTTC. V gene TRBV28 combines with J gene TRBJ1-2; 8 nucleotides match TRBD1. The junction had 3 bases not matched to a gene; V was cut back by 5 bases and J by 4 bases. CDR1 is MDHEN, CDR2 SYDVKM, per germline. This CDR3 spans 13 amino acids.